The T cell receptor beta chain described here comes from a study of blood T cell repertoires in COVID-19. Study at large: Nucleic acid was either cDNA or gDNA, and it came from T cells, B-cell-depleted T cells, or PBMCs.

Germline CDR1 is SGHRS and CDR2 is YFSETQ. With V trimmed by 2 bases and J by 3 bases, 5 bases remained unmatched. The CDR3 contains 14 residues. TCRdb's table, derived via immunoSEQ multiplex PCR, lists solely in-frame clones and lacks some. The sample lists under 500,000 clones; around nine tenths were seen once. Sequenced: PBMCs or T cells enriched from blood (not recorded which). This chain joins TRBV5-1 and TRBJ2-7; 7 bases map to TRBD1. This sequence was found in a woman in her late teens or twenties with acute COVID-19. CDR3 loop: CASSLGQANYEQYF. The CDR3 nucleotides are TGCGCCAGCAGCTTAGGACAGGCAAACTACGAGCAGTACTTC.